Given below is one T cell receptor (beta chain) in context. The antigen remains undetermined. Only in-frame clones appear in the TCRdb table, and some are missing; sequencing was by immunoSEQ multiplex PCR. The sample shows about 2.2 million clones, roughly 95% of them seen only once. This CDR3 is built from 15 residues. Germline V gene data show CDR1 as SGHAT and CDR2 as FQNNGV. Deletions cut 2 bases from V and 0 bases from J, with 11 bases between. CD45RO negativity and positive selection for CCR7 defined naive CD8 cells, a population that excluded terminally differentiated effector memory CD45RA+ cells. This sample stems from a study of shared clonotypes between healthy human individuals. Whole-study results and caveats: Some clonotypes were shared by all four sorted-subset donors, while others were not shared. The non-shared ones had lower generation probabilities than the shared ones.

This sequence joins TRBV11-2 and TRBJ2-7, with D tentatively TRBD1 (5 bases). The clonotype originates from a man in his late teens or twenties in good health. Some clones in this sample may be carry-over from other donors' samples. Specimen: naive CD8+ T cells from PBMCs. The CDR3 DNA reads TGTGCCAGCAGCTTATTTGGACACAACTCCTACGAGCAGTACTTC. It specifies CASSLFGHNSYEQYF.